This T cell receptor (beta chain) emerged from a study of T cells in Graves' hyperthyroidism and ophthalmopathy. The overall study: Initial diagnosis, before any treatment, was when peripheral blood was collected.

Patients with uncontrolled infections, other autoimmune diseases, pregnancy or lactation were excluded. What was amplified from RNA transcripts were TCR beta CDR3 regions. The HTBI primer set served for first-round RT-PCR of the TCR CDR3. TCRdb re-derived calls from the multiplex PCR reads in MiXCR, one entry per CDR3 protein. Among 650,000 to 850,000 distinct CDR3 sequences, 18% were seen once, and the ten largest hold 16%. Study outcomes and limitations: Before onset, ophthalmopathy was predicted by the model a median approximately 6.6 months earlier. In the blood, most expanded thyroid clonotypes above 0.001 appeared as well.

As concerns this clonotype: Its antigen is undetermined.

V dropped 2 bases and J dropped 3 bases, with 7 bases sitting between them. The CDR3 has 13 amino acids. Germline CDR1 and CDR2: SNHLY and FYNNEI. The rearrangement links TRBV2 to TRBJ1-2, with D unclear. This clonotype was obtained from a woman aged 45-65 years with Graves' hyperthyroidism that later progressed to Graves' ophthalmopathy. Sequenced input: blood. The CDR3 region is CASSELAYYGYTF. In DNA form, the CDR3 reads TGTGCCAGCAGTGAACTTGCGTACTATGGCTACACCTTC. Full variable domain (remainder filled in from reference TRBV2 and TRBJ1-2): EPEVTQTPSHQVTQMGQEVILRCVPISNHLYFYWYRQILGQKVEFLVSFYNNEISEKSEIFDDQFSVERPDGSNFTLKIRSTKLEDSAMYFCASSELAYYGYTFGSGTRLTVV.